This is a list of T cell receptor beta chains from one sample in a study of neurological immune-mediated disorders. TCRdb reprocessed the 5' RACE reads via MiXCR and lists one record per CDR3 protein. The sample lists over 60,000 distinct CDR3 sequences, 4% to 6% occurring once. The sequenced sample was PBMCs. The source of these receptors is a young woman with multiple sclerosis. Each CDR3 is given with its conserved first and last residue. The D gene is left open where the match is weak. Expanded clones are given a class, and other clones once, few, many or no size at all.

cdr3_nt: TGTGCCACCAGCAGAGTGGGACAGGGTCCCTACGAGCAGTACTTC
cdr3_aa: CATSRVGQGPYEQYF
clone_size: many
v_call: TRBV15
d_call: TRBD1
j_call: TRBJ2-7

cdr3_nt: TGCGCCAGCAGCCTTACGGCAGGGGCTGCCTACGAGCAGTACTTC
cdr3_aa: CASSLTAGAAYEQYF
clone_size: many
v_call: TRBV4-1
d_call: NA
j_call: TRBJ2-7

cdr3_nt: TGTGCCACCAGCAGAGGTGGTAGGGGCACCACAGATACGCAGTATTTT
cdr3_aa: CATSRGGRGTTDTQYF
clone_size: many
v_call: TRBV15
d_call: NA
j_call: TRBJ2-3

cdr3_nt: TGTGCCAGCAGCCATTCAGGGTACCACGAGCAGTACTTC
cdr3_aa: CASSHSGYHEQYF
clone_size: many
v_call: TRBV3-1
d_call: NA
j_call: TRBJ2-7

cdr3_nt: TGTGCCAGCAGGACTACAGGGACCCCCTACAATGAGCAGTTCTTC
cdr3_aa: CASRTTGTPYNEQFF
clone_size: NA
v_call: TRBV7-2
d_call: NA
j_call: TRBJ2-1

cdr3_nt: TGCGCCAGCAGCTTGGGACAGATCTACAATGAGCAGTTCTTC
cdr3_aa: CASSLGQIYNEQFF
clone_size: many
v_call: TRBV5-1
d_call: NA
j_call: TRBJ2-1

cdr3_nt: TGTGCCAGCAGCTTAGTTCTAGCGGGGGCCCTAGGGGCCGGGGAGCTGTTTTTT
cdr3_aa: CASSLVLAGALGAGELFF
clone_size: many
v_call: TRBV7-2
d_call: TRBD2
j_call: TRBJ2-2

cdr3_nt: TGTGCCAGCAGCTTAATTTTTTACGAGCAGTACTTC
cdr3_aa: CASSLIFYEQYF
clone_size: many
v_call: TRBV7-9
d_call: NA
j_call: TRBJ2-7

cdr3_nt: TGTGCCAGCAGCTTAACCGGTTGGCCCCAGCATTTT
cdr3_aa: CASSLTGWPQHF
clone_size: many
v_call: TRBV5-5
d_call: NA
j_call: TRBJ1-5

cdr3_nt: TGCGCCAGCAGCACGACAGGGGGTAACAATCAGCCCCAGCATTTT
cdr3_aa: CASSTTGGNNQPQHF
clone_size: many
v_call: TRBV5-1
d_call: TRBD1
j_call: TRBJ1-5

cdr3_nt: TGTGCCAGCAGGCCGGGACTAGCGGGGGTCGGTGAGCAGTTCTTC
cdr3_aa: CASRPGLAGVGEQFF
clone_size: many
v_call: TRBV5-6
d_call: TRBD2
j_call: TRBJ2-1

cdr3_nt: TGTGCCAGCAGTTTCACAGGGACTTATGGCTACACCTTC
cdr3_aa: CASSFTGTYGYTF
clone_size: many
v_call: TRBV27
d_call: NA
j_call: TRBJ1-2

cdr3_nt: TGTGCCAGCAGCGCCTACGATGAGCAGTTCTTC
cdr3_aa: CASSAYDEQFF
clone_size: many
v_call: TRBV9
d_call: NA
j_call: TRBJ2-1

cdr3_nt: TGCGCCAGCAGCCCCCGATCCGTAAACACTGAAGCTTTCTTT
cdr3_aa: CASSPRSVNTEAFF
clone_size: many
v_call: TRBV5-1
d_call: NA
j_call: TRBJ1-1

cdr3_nt: TGTGCCAGCAGTACCGACAGGGGTATTACCCTTAACACCTTC
cdr3_aa: CASSTDRGITLNTF
clone_size: many
v_call: TRBV2
d_call: TRBD1
j_call: TRBJ1-2

cdr3_nt: TGCGCCAGCAGTGAGTCAATAGCCCCCTACCAAAAGACCCAGTACTTC
cdr3_aa: CASSESIAPYQKTQYF
clone_size: many
v_call: TRBV10-1
d_call: NA
j_call: TRBJ2-5

cdr3_nt: TGTGCCAGCAGCGACGGCGGGAGTTCTGGGGCCAACGTCCTGACTTTC
cdr3_aa: CASSDGGSSGANVLTF
clone_size: many
v_call: TRBV7-9
d_call: TRBD2
j_call: TRBJ2-6

cdr3_nt: TGTGCCATCAGTGTCGGGGCCTCCGGGACAGGGTCCTACAATGAGCAGTTCTTC
cdr3_aa: CAISVGASGTGSYNEQFF
clone_size: many
v_call: TRBV10-3
d_call: TRBD1
j_call: TRBJ2-1

cdr3_nt: TGCAGTGCTAGACCGGGGGACAATCAGCCCCAGCATTTT
cdr3_aa: CSARPGDNQPQHF
clone_size: many
v_call: TRBV20-1
d_call: NA
j_call: TRBJ1-5

cdr3_nt: TGCAGTGCTAGCCACCGTCTGACAGGGCGGTACGAGCAGTACTTC
cdr3_aa: CSASHRLTGRYEQYF
clone_size: many
v_call: TRBV20-1
d_call: TRBD1
j_call: TRBJ2-7

cdr3_nt: TGTGCCAGCAGTCCAGACAGGGCTGAAAAACTGTTTTTT
cdr3_aa: CASSPDRAEKLFF
clone_size: many
v_call: TRBV12-3/TRBV12-4
d_call: TRBD1
j_call: TRBJ1-4

cdr3_nt: TGTGCCAGCAGCTTGGGACTAGCTAGCACAGATACGCAGTATTTT
cdr3_aa: CASSLGLASTDTQYF
clone_size: many
v_call: TRBV7-2
d_call: TRBD2
j_call: TRBJ2-3

cdr3_nt: TGTGCCAGCAGCGTTGGACTAGCGGGGGCAACGCGCAATGAGCAGTTCTTC
cdr3_aa: CASSVGLAGATRNEQFF
clone_size: NA
v_call: TRBV9
d_call: TRBD2
j_call: TRBJ2-1

cdr3_nt: TGCAGTGCTAGAGATCCGGCGGGGTCCTACAATGAGCAGTTCTTC
cdr3_aa: CSARDPAGSYNEQFF
clone_size: many
v_call: TRBV20-1
d_call: NA
j_call: TRBJ2-1

cdr3_nt: TGTGCCAGCAGCTCCTACCTACAGGGCAGCGAGCAGTACTTC
cdr3_aa: CASSSYLQGSEQYF
clone_size: many
v_call: TRBV7-9
d_call: NA
j_call: TRBJ2-7

cdr3_nt: TGCGCCAGCAGCCAATCGAGGGGGGATGAGCAGTTCTTC
cdr3_aa: CASSQSRGDEQFF
clone_size: many
v_call: TRBV4-1
d_call: NA
j_call: TRBJ2-1

cdr3_nt: TGCAGTGCTTTTACTAGTTCAGTAGGAGAGACCCAGTACTTC
cdr3_aa: CSAFTSSVGETQYF
clone_size: many
v_call: TRBV20-1
d_call: NA
j_call: TRBJ2-5

cdr3_nt: TGCAGTGCTAGAGCTTTGTCTAGCGAAGAGACCCAGTACTTC
cdr3_aa: CSARALSSEETQYF
clone_size: few
v_call: TRBV20-1
d_call: NA
j_call: TRBJ2-5

cdr3_nt: TGTGCCAGCAGGGAAAGACAGGGAGGCAGCTATGGCTACACCTTC
cdr3_aa: CASRERQGGSYGYTF
clone_size: many
v_call: TRBV12-3/TRBV12-4
d_call: TRBD1
j_call: TRBJ1-2

cdr3_nt: TGCAGTGCTGGGAGACTAGCGGGGACGAGCACAGATACGCAGTATTTT
cdr3_aa: CSAGRLAGTSTDTQYF
clone_size: few
v_call: TRBV20-1
d_call: TRBD2
j_call: TRBJ2-3

cdr3_nt: TGTGCCAGCATTCCTCTCGGACAGGGGGTATCTGGAAACACCATATATTTT
cdr3_aa: CASIPLGQGVSGNTIYF
clone_size: many
v_call: TRBV6-5
d_call: TRBD1
j_call: TRBJ1-3

cdr3_nt: TGCAGTGCCGAACAGGACGCTAGCACAGATACGCAGTATTTT
cdr3_aa: CSAEQDASTDTQYF
clone_size: many
v_call: TRBV20-1
d_call: NA
j_call: TRBJ2-3

cdr3_nt: TGCGCCAGCAGCTCCGTAGCGGGAACTAGCACAGATACGCAGTATTTT
cdr3_aa: CASSSVAGTSTDTQYF
clone_size: NA
v_call: TRBV5-1
d_call: TRBD2
j_call: TRBJ2-3

cdr3_nt: TGCGCCAGCAGCTTGCGGATGACAGGGGCGAACACTGAAGCTTTCTTT
cdr3_aa: CASSLRMTGANTEAFF
clone_size: many
v_call: TRBV5-1
d_call: TRBD1
j_call: TRBJ1-1

cdr3_nt: TGTGCCAGCAGTTTGGGAATGGCGTACGAGCAGTACTTC
cdr3_aa: CASSLGMAYEQYF
clone_size: few
v_call: TRBV12-3/TRBV12-4
d_call: NA
j_call: TRBJ2-7

cdr3_nt: TGCAGCGTTAACCCCTCTAGCACAGATACGCAGTATTTT
cdr3_aa: CSVNPSSTDTQYF
clone_size: many
v_call: TRBV29-1
d_call: NA
j_call: TRBJ2-3

cdr3_nt: TGCAGTGCCGTTCACGGGACAGGCCAAAATTCACCCCTCCACTTT
cdr3_aa: CSAVHGTGQNSPLHF
clone_size: many
v_call: TRBV20-1
d_call: TRBD1
j_call: TRBJ1-6

cdr3_nt: TGTGCCAGCAGGCAGGGGGCGTACAATGAGCAGTTCTTC
cdr3_aa: CASRQGAYNEQFF
clone_size: NA
v_call: TRBV2
d_call: TRBD1
j_call: TRBJ2-1

cdr3_nt: TGTGCCAGCAGCTACACCGGGGAGCTGTTTTTT
cdr3_aa: CASSYTGELFF
clone_size: NA
v_call: TRBV7-6
d_call: NA
j_call: TRBJ2-2

cdr3_nt: TGCAGTGCTAGAGATTCTAGGGGGCGTTCACCCCTCCACTTT
cdr3_aa: CSARDSRGRSPLHF
clone_size: many
v_call: TRBV20-1
d_call: TRBD1
j_call: TRBJ1-6

cdr3_nt: TGTGCCAGCAGTGAGTCGGGGGTAAGCGGCTACACCTTC
cdr3_aa: CASSESGVSGYTF
clone_size: many
v_call: TRBV7-9
d_call: NA
j_call: TRBJ1-2

cdr3_nt: TGTGCCAGCAGTTTTGTCAGGGACGGCGGGGAGCTGTTTTTT
cdr3_aa: CASSFVRDGGELFF
clone_size: many
v_call: TRBV12-3/TRBV12-4
d_call: NA
j_call: TRBJ2-2

cdr3_nt: TGTGCCAGCAGCCAAATGACAGGGACGAATTCACCCCTCCACTTT
cdr3_aa: CASSQMTGTNSPLHF
clone_size: few
v_call: TRBV14
d_call: TRBD1
j_call: TRBJ1-6

cdr3_nt: TGCAGTGCTAGTAGTTCGGGACGGGCCCAAAAGATGAACACTGAAGCTTTCTTT
cdr3_aa: CSASSSGRAQKMNTEAFF
clone_size: few
v_call: TRBV20-1
d_call: NA
j_call: TRBJ1-1

cdr3_nt: TGTGCCAGCTGGTCGGGGACCCTTGGCTACACCTTC
cdr3_aa: CASWSGTLGYTF
clone_size: NA
v_call: TRBV27
d_call: NA
j_call: TRBJ1-2

cdr3_nt: TGCGCCAGCAACCCCGGGGAGCGGGGGGCCACCGGGGAGCTGTTTTTT
cdr3_aa: CASNPGERGATGELFF
clone_size: many
v_call: TRBV5-1
d_call: TRBD2
j_call: TRBJ2-2

cdr3_nt: TGTGCCAGCGCCCGAGCGGGGGGCCGGGGCAATCAGCCCCAGCATTTT
cdr3_aa: CASARAGGRGNQPQHF
clone_size: few
v_call: TRBV7-2
d_call: NA
j_call: TRBJ1-5

cdr3_nt: TGCGCCAGCAGCTTCGGCCGGGGGCCAGGGTACGAGCAGTACTTC
cdr3_aa: CASSFGRGPGYEQYF
clone_size: many
v_call: TRBV5-1
d_call: NA
j_call: TRBJ2-7

cdr3_nt: TGTGCCAGCAGTCCGACCCTGGGGGGGGGCGCAGATACGCAGTATTTT
cdr3_aa: CASSPTLGGGADTQYF
clone_size: many
v_call: TRBV7-2
d_call: NA
j_call: TRBJ2-3

cdr3_nt: TGTGCCAGCAGTTTACAAAGTTCCTACGAGCAGTACTTC
cdr3_aa: CASSLQSSYEQYF
clone_size: many
v_call: TRBV12-3/TRBV12-4
d_call: NA
j_call: TRBJ2-7

cdr3_nt: TGTGCCAGCTCATCGGGACAGGGCTCTGGAAACACCATATATTTT
cdr3_aa: CASSSGQGSGNTIYF
clone_size: NA
v_call: TRBV18
d_call: TRBD1
j_call: TRBJ1-3

cdr3_nt: TGCAGCGTCGATGGGCAGGGGAACTATGGCTACACCTTC
cdr3_aa: CSVDGQGNYGYTF
clone_size: many
v_call: TRBV29-1
d_call: NA
j_call: TRBJ1-2

cdr3_nt: TGTGCCAGCACCGACAGGGGAGATGGCGAGCAGTACTTC
cdr3_aa: CASTDRGDGEQYF
clone_size: many
v_call: TRBV28
d_call: TRBD1
j_call: TRBJ2-7

cdr3_nt: TGTGCCAGCAGCCAGCGGGGCCAACAAGGGAATACGCAGTATTTT
cdr3_aa: CASSQRGQQGNTQYF
clone_size: many
v_call: TRBV3-1
d_call: NA
j_call: TRBJ2-3

cdr3_nt: TGTGCCAGCAGCGTAGCGAGGGCACGGACGAGCTCCTACAATGAGCAGTTCTTC
cdr3_aa: CASSVARARTSSYNEQFF
clone_size: many
v_call: TRBV9
d_call: NA
j_call: TRBJ2-1

cdr3_nt: TGTGCCACCAGTAATTGGACAGGGTTGAGCAATCAGCCCCAGAATTTT
cdr3_aa: CATSNWTGLSNQPQNF
clone_size: NA
v_call: TRBV15
d_call: TRBD1
j_call: TRBJ1-5